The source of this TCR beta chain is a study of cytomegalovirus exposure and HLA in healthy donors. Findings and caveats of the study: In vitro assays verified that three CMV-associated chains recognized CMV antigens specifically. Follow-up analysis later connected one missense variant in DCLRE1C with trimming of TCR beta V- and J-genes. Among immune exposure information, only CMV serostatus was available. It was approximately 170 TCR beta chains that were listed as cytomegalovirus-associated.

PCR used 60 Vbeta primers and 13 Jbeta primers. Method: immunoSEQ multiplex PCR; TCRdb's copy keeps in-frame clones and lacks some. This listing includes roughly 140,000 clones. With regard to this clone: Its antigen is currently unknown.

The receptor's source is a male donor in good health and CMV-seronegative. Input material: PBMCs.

In DNA form, the CDR3 reads TGTGCCAGCTCAAACATACCGGGACAAAAATACGAGCAGTACTTC. It translates to CASSNIPGQKYEQYF. The chain combines TRBV18 with TRBJ2-7, with D perhaps matching TRBD1 (6 bases). Germline V gene lookup returns CDR1 KGHSH and CDR2 LQKENI. CDR3 size: 15 residues. Trimming removed 5 bases from V and 4 bases from J, with 18 bases in between.